This TCR beta chain was identified in a study of response to subunit inactivated influenza vaccine. Overall study findings and caveats: Authors suggested each seasonal flu vaccination may recruit only limited numbers of new T cells.

Each CDR3 protein gets one entry after TCRdb re-called the RT-PCR reads with MiXCR. This table has around 570,000 distinct CDR3 sequences, 7.6% appearing once. V lost 0 bases and J lost 10, with 5 bases in between. The CDR3 sequence is 12 residues long. Germline assignment: CDR1 SGDLS and CDR2 YYNGEE. A word on this clonotype: Antigen unknown.

Material: PBMCs from blood, obtained roughly 24 months after vaccination. This TCR derives from a man between 45 and 75 years old who received an inactivated influenza vaccine. The V gene is TRBV9, the J gene TRBJ1-6; D call uncertain. The chain's CDR3 is CASSVGESPLHF. The CDR3, as DNA: TGTGCCAGCAGCGTAGGGGAATCACCCCTCCACTTT.